Below, one T cell receptor (beta chain) is given with its context. The CDR3 spans 14 residues. Trimming stripped 3 bases from V and 0 bases from J, with 6 bases between. The germline V gene has CDR1 GTSNPN and CDR2 SVGIG (reference sequence). The data were obtained in a study of shared clonotypes between healthy human individuals. Study in general: Donors had three CD4 naive, three CD4 memory, two CD8 naive and one CD8 memory plate apiece.

Measured with immunoSEQ multiplex PCR; TCRdb has only the in-frame clones, and not every one. The table shows about 2 million clones, with roughly 96% occurring only once. Adult Caucasians living in Nashville, Tennessee made up all of the donors. The V and J genes are TRBV30 and TRBJ1-6; D call uncertain. The sequence was collected from a man younger than 30 in good health. Sequences were obtained from naive CD4+ T cells sorted from blood. Subset denoted: CD45RA+ positively selected. The CDR3 DNA follows: TGTGCCTGGAGCCGCGGCTCCTATAATTCACCCCTCCACTTT. Its translation is CAWSRGSYNSPLHF.